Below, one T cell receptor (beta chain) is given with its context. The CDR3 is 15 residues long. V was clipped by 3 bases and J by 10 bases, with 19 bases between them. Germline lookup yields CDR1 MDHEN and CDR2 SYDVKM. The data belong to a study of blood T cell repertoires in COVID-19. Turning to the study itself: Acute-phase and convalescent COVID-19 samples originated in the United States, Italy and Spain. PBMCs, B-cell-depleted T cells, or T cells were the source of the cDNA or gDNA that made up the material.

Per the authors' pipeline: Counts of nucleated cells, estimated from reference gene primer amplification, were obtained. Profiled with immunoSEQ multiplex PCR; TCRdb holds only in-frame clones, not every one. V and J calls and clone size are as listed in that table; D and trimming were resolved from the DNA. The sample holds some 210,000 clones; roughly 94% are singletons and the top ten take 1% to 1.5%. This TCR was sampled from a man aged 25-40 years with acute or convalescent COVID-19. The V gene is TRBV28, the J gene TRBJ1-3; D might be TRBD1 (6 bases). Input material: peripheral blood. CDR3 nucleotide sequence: TGTGCCAGCAGTTTCGGTGGGGGGGGCTTCAGGACCATATATTTT. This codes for CASSFGGGGFRTIYF.